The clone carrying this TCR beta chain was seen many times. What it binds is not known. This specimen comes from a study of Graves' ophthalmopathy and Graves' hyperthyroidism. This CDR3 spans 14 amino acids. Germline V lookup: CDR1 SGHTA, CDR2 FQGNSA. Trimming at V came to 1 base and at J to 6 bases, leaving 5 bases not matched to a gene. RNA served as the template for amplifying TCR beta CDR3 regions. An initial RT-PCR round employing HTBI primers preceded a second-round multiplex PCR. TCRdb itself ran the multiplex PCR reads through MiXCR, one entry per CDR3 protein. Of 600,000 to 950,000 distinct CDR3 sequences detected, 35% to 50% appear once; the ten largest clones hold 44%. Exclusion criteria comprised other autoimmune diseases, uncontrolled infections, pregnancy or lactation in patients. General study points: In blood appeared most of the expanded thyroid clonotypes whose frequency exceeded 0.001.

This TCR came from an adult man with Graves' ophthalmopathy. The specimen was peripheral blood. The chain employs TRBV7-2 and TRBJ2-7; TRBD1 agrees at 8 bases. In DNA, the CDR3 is TGTGCCAGCAGCTTAGAGTCTACAGGGGGCGAGCAGTACTTC. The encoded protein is CASSLESTGGEQYF.